The 29 T cell receptor beta chains in this list originate from one sample, sequenced in a study of blood T cell repertoires in COVID-19. Profiled with immunoSEQ multiplex PCR; TCRdb holds only in-frame clones, not every one. The data contain 55,000 to 80,000 clones, about 74% of them seen just once; the ten biggest clones take up over 25%. The specimen was peripheral blood. All receptors derive from a woman of 80 years or more with acute or convalescent COVID-19.

The chain has TRBV11-2 and TRBJ2-7, with D perhaps TRBD2 (6 bases). The CDR3 has 16 residues. Germline loops: CDR1 SGHAT, CDR2 FQNNGV. V dropped 0 bases and J dropped 0 bases, with 12 bases sitting between them. The CDR3 loop reads CASSLEGGISSYEQYF. CDR3 DNA sequence: TGTGCCAGCAGCTTAGAGGGCGGGATCAGCTCCTACGAGCAGTACTTC.

Only one count was recorded for this clone. The V gene is TRBV3-1 (or the pseudogene TRBV3-2), the J gene TRBJ2-3; the D gene is possibly TRBD1 (6 bases). Trimming removed 4 bases at V and 5 bases at J, with 19 bases between. The CDR3 spans 16 residues. CDR1 and CDR2 (germline): LGHDT, YNNKEL (reference sequence). The CDR3 nucleotides are TGTGCCAGCAGCCCCGGACAGCCCCCTCAGAGAGATACGCAGTATTTT. This sequence encodes CASSPGQPPQRDTQYF.

CDR3 in amino acids: CASSLSATGSGGYTF. The CDR3 DNA reads TGTGCCAGCAGCTTGTCCGCCACGGGGTCTGGCGGCTACACCTTC. The rearrangement links TRBV11-2 to TRBJ1-2, with no clear D. The CDR3 extends over 15 amino acids. V was pared by 3 bases and J by 8 bases, with 19 bases between. CDR1 is SGHAT and CDR2 is FQNNGV in the germline V gene.

This clone showed up many times. The rearrangement links TRBV6-2 or TRBV6-3 to TRBJ2-1; 8 nucleotides match TRBD2. V was clipped by 6 bases and J by 2 bases; unmatched bases: 6. Germline CDR1 MNHEY, CDR2 SVGEGT. This CDR3 has 15 amino acids. CDR3 amino acids: CASSPPGLAYNEQFF. CDR3 nucleotides: TGTGCCAGCAGCCCCCCGGGACTAGCCTACAATGAGCAGTTCTTC.

The chain carries TRBV18 and TRBJ1-6; 10 nucleotides align to TRBD1. This CDR3 has 16 amino acids. Germline trimming cut 6 bases from V and 5 bases from J; bases unmatched to any gene: 7. Per the germline V gene, CDR1 is KGHSH and CDR2 is LQKENI. The CDR3 nucleotides read TGTGCCAGCTCCGAGGGACAGGGGACGAATAATTCACCCCTCCACTTT. Its protein product is CASSEGQGTNNSPLHF.

This chain joins TRBV28 and TRBJ1-1; D may be TRBD1 (6 bases). Germline CDR1 and CDR2: MDHEN and SYDVKM. V lost 3 bases and J 1 base, leaving 12 bases between the germline ends. CDR3 length equals 15 residues. The CDR3 DNA is TGTGCCAGCAGTTTGTCCAGGGGCAGGAACACTGAAGCTTTCTTT. Amino acids: CASSLSRGRNTEAFF.

This clone was detected many times. The chain carries TRBV11-2 and TRBJ2-5; 11 bases map to TRBD2. CDR3 length: 15 residues. The V gene end was trimmed by 4 bases and the J gene end by 7 bases; junction bases not matched to a gene: 8. The V gene's germline CDR1 is SGHAT and CDR2 FQNNGV. CDR3 nucleotides: TGTGCCAGCAGCTCATACACTAGCGGGGGTGTGACCCAGTACTTC. It specifies CASSSYTSGGVTQYF.

The sample holds one count of this clone. This chain uses TRBV5-1 with TRBJ2-5; a weak D match, TRBD1 (5 bases). The germline gives CDR1 SGHRS, CDR2 YFSETQ. CDR3 length: 15 amino acids. V was shortened by 0 bases and J by 5 bases, with 14 bases between the two germline ends. CDR3 sequence: CASSLVQGLGETQYF. CDR3 nucleotide sequence: TGCGCCAGCAGCTTGGTTCAGGGTTTGGGCGAGACCCAGTACTTC.

This clone was seen once. This chain links TRBV28 with TRBJ2-1; 8 nucleotides match TRBD1. The CDR3 contains 13 residues. Germline values: CDR1 MDHEN, CDR2 SYDVKM. The V segment lost 6 bases and the J segment 8 bases; nucleotides outside the gene matches: 6. CDR3 nucleotide sequence: TGTGCCAGCAGGAGACAGGGGTCAGATGAGCAGTTCTTC. Translation: CASRRQGSDEQFF.

The chain employs TRBV7-8 and TRBJ1-1, with D possibly matching TRBD1 (5 bases). This CDR3 is 15 amino acids long. The V gene lost 1 base and the J gene lost 7 bases, with 16 bases spanning the gap. CDR1 is SGHVS, CDR2 FQNEAQ, per germline. The CDR3, as DNA: TGTGCCAGCAGCTTAGAAGGTCGGGGGGTGAATGAAGCTTTCTTT. It translates to CASSLEGRGVNEAFF.

This chain uses TRBV4-3 with TRBJ2-7, with a tentative D call TRBD1 (6 bases). CDR1 LGHNA and CDR2 YSLEER come from the germline V gene. The CDR3 sequence is 16 residues long. The V and J ends lost 1 base and 0 bases respectively, with 13 bases between them. CDR3 residues: CASSQGLGTSSYEQYF. The DNA of the CDR3 is TGCGCCAGCAGCCAAGGCCTCGGGACATCCTCCTACGAGCAGTACTTC.

This chain connects TRBV9 to TRBJ2-1, with 9 bases aligning to TRBD1. The germline CDR1 and CDR2 sequences are SGDLS and YYNGEE. V was clipped by 3 bases and J by 2 bases; unmatched bases: 3. CDR3 length: 15 amino acids. The CDR3 DNA is TGTGCCAGCAGCGAGGGACAGGGTACCTACAATGAGCAGTTCTTC. The encoded protein is CASSEGQGTYNEQFF.

The rearrangement joins TRBV5-4 to TRBJ1-6; TRBD1 aligns across 7 bases. Trimming cost V 0 bases and J 7 bases; bases outside gene matches: 4. This CDR3 has 15 residues. The germline gives CDR1 SGHNT, CDR2 YYREEE (reference sequence). CDR3 in DNA: TGTGCCAGCAGCTTGGGACAGGGAAGAAATTCACCCCTCCACTTT. It codes for CASSLGQGRNSPLHF.

This clone has more than one count but fewer than ten. CDR3 coding DNA: TGTGCCAGCAGCTCGCCTAGCGGGAGGCCCGGGGATACGCAGTATTTT. Its translation: CASSSPSGRPGDTQYF. The chain has TRBV7-8 and TRBJ2-3, with 11 bases lining up with TRBD2. The CDR3 is made up of 16 amino acids. With V trimmed by 4 bases and J by 6 bases, 9 bases remained unmatched. Germline V lookup: CDR1 SGHVS, CDR2 FQNEAQ.

The rearrangement uses TRBV4-1 and TRBJ2-6, with D tentatively TRBD1 (5 bases). CDR3 length: 16 amino acids. Germline values: CDR1 MGHRA, CDR2 YSYEKL. V gave up 0 bases and J gave up 8 bases, with 14 bases separating them. CDR3 sequence: CASSQDPQGRTNVLTF. The CDR3 bases are TGCGCCAGCAGCCAAGATCCGCAGGGTAGGACCAACGTCCTGACTTTC.

This chain joins TRBV7-2 and TRBJ2-4; TRBD2 aligns across 16 bases. The CDR3 sequence is 19 residues long. V trimming: 4 bases; J trimming: 0 bases; junction bases outside the gene matches: 6. The germline gives CDR1 SGHTA, CDR2 FQGNSA. The CDR3 is CASSSGLAGGLLAKNIQYF. In nucleotides, the CDR3 is TGTGCCAGCAGCTCGGGACTAGCGGGAGGGCTTTTAGCCAAAAACATTCAGTACTTC. Supplemented by reference TRBV7-2 and TRBJ2-4, the full variable domain reads GAGVSQSPSNKVTEKGKDVELRCDPISGHTALYWYRQSLGQGLEFLIYFQGNSAPDKSGLPSDRFSAERTGGSVSTLTIQRTQQEDSAVYLCASSSGLAGGLLAKNIQYFGAGTRLSVL.

The chain joins TRBV24-1 to TRBJ2-7; 7 positions match TRBD1. V trimming: 7 bases; J trimming: 7 bases; junction bases outside the gene matches: 9. This CDR3 contains 13 residues. Per the germline V gene, CDR1 is KGHDR and CDR2 is SFDVKD. The CDR3 reads CATRDRPLGEQYF. CDR3 bases: TGTGCCACCAGGGACAGGCCGTTGGGAGAGCAGTACTTC.

The chain is built from TRBV2 and TRBJ2-1; TRBD2 is a possible D gene (6 bases). This CDR3 region has 15 residues. V dropped 4 bases and J dropped 6 bases, with 16 bases sitting between them. CDR1 is SNHLY and CDR2 is FYNNEI in the germline V gene. CDR3 bases: TGTGCCAGCAGTGGAACTAGCCCATCGTCCAATGAGCAGTTCTTC. This translates into CASSGTSPSSNEQFF.

The CDR3 nucleotides read TGTGCCAGTAGTACCACACCTCGCACTGAAGCTTTCTTT. This sequence encodes CASSTTPRTEAFF. This rearrangement joins TRBV19 to TRBJ1-1; D not resolved. Trimming removed 4 bases from V and 4 bases from J, with 10 bases in between. Looked up from germline, CDR1 is LNHDA and CDR2 is SQIVND (reference sequence). The CDR3 is made up of 13 amino acids.

At least ten counts were recorded for this clone. V gene TRBV28 combines with J gene TRBJ1-1, with 7 bases matching TRBD1. Germline V CDR1 and CDR2: MDHEN, SYDVKM. J lost 5 bases, V lost 6 bases, and 12 bases had no gene match. The CDR3 extends over 15 amino acids. The CDR3 protein is CASSPFRGLGTEAFF. The CDR3 DNA reads as TGTGCCAGCAGCCCATTTAGGGGGCTGGGAACTGAAGCTTTCTTT.

V is TRBV6-5 and J is TRBJ1-2, with D possibly matching TRBD1 (5 bases). With 5 bases removed from V and 6 bases from J, the gap between germline ends came to 13 bases. Germline lookup yields CDR1 MNHEY and CDR2 SVGAGI. This CDR3 comprises 13 residues. The CDR3 loop is CASSRGQRDGYTF. Written as DNA, the CDR3 is TGTGCCAGCAGTCGTGGACAACGGGATGGCTACACCTTC.

The gene calls are TRBV25-1 and TRBJ2-2; D remains unclear. Trimming removed 1 base at V and 4 bases at J, with 10 bases between. This CDR3 has 15 residues. The germline V gene has CDR1 MGHDK and CDR2 SYGVNS. CDR3 loop: CASSESPGFTGELFF. The CDR3 DNA is TGTGCCAGCAGTGAATCCCCCGGGTTCACCGGGGAGCTGTTTTTT.

V is TRBV28 and J is TRBJ1-1; D not certain. The CDR3 length is 15 residues. Deletions cut 7 bases from V and 5 bases from J, with 20 bases between. Germline CDR1 reads MDHEN; CDR2 reads SYDVKM. The CDR3 loop reads CASILTMFARTEAFF. CDR3 DNA sequence: TGTGCCAGCATCCTAACCATGTTTGCGAGGACTGAAGCTTTCTTT.

This clone is labeled medium-sized. The gene calls are TRBV4-1 and TRBJ1-5; a possible D gene is TRBD1 (5 bases). The CDR3 contains 16 residues. V was trimmed by 1 base and J by 2 bases, leaving 12 bases between them. Germline V gene lookup returns CDR1 MGHRA and CDR2 YSYEKL. The CDR3 region has the DNA TGCGCCAGCAGCCAAGTACCAGCCAGGGGCAATCAGCCCCAGCATTTT. Its translation: CASSQVPARGNQPQHF.

This clone was found a few times. V is TRBV24-1 and J is TRBJ2-5; the D gene is possibly TRBD2 (7 bases). The CDR3 length is 17 residues. Trimming left V 3 bases short and J 5 bases short, with 21 bases between. Germline V gene data show CDR1 as KGHDR and CDR2 as SFDVKD. CDR3 coding DNA: TGTGCCACCAGTGATGGGGAGGGGGTTACAGCTTTGGAGACCCAGTACTTC. The encoded protein is CATSDGEGVTALETQYF.

CDR3 coding DNA: TGTGCCAGCAGCTACCGGCTAGCGGTAAAAGGAGATACGCAGTATTTT. Translation gives CASSYRLAVKGDTQYF. V gene TRBV3-1 (or the pseudogene TRBV3-2) combines with J gene TRBJ2-3, with 7 bases lining up with TRBD2. V dropped 5 bases and J dropped 5; count of bases not matched to a gene: 13. CDR3 length: 16 amino acids. Germline V gives CDR1 LGHDT, CDR2 YNNKEL (reference sequence).

The table lists this clone with a count of one. The V gene is TRBV5-1, the J gene TRBJ2-3; 9 bases match TRBD2. Germline-derived CDR1 and CDR2 are SGHRS and YFSETQ. V was clipped by 4 bases and J by 2 bases; unmatched bases: 5. CDR3 length: 15 amino acids. CDR3 DNA: TGCGCCAGCAGCCCACTAGCGGGCACCACAGATACGCAGTATTTT. It is translated as CASSPLAGTTDTQYF.

The rearrangement uses TRBV29-1 and TRBJ2-1; 7 nucleotides align to TRBD2. This CDR3 comprises 14 residues. Germline assignment: CDR1 SQVTM and CDR2 ANQGSEA. V shed 3 bases and J 4 bases; nucleotides not matched to a gene: 6. The CDR3 nucleotides are TGCAGCGTTGAGGGCGCGGGGGTTTACAATGAGCAGTTCTTC. It encodes CSVEGAGVYNEQFF.

The chain carries TRBV10-1 and TRBJ2-2; 14 bases line up with TRBD2. The V and J ends lost 11 bases and 3 bases, in that order; junction bases with no gene match: 11. This CDR3 contains 17 residues. Germline values: CDR1 WNHNN, CDR2 SYGVQD (reference sequence). CDR3 coding DNA: TGCGCCCGGACCGGGACTAGCGGGAGCCCGTACACCGGGGAGCTGTTTTTT. It encodes CARTGTSGSPYTGELFF.